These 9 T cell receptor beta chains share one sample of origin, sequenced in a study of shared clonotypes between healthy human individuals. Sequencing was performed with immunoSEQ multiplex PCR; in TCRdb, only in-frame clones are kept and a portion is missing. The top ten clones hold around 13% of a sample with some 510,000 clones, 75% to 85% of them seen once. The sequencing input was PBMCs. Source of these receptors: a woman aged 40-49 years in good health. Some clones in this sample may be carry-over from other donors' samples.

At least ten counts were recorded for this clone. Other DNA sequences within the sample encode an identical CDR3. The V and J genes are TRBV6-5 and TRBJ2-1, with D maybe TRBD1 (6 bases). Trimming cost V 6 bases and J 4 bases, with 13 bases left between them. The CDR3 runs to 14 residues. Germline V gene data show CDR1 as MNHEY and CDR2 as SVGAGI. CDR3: CASRLGQLYNEQFF. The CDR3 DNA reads TGTGCCAGCAGGCTCGGACAGTTATACAATGAGCAGTTCTTC.

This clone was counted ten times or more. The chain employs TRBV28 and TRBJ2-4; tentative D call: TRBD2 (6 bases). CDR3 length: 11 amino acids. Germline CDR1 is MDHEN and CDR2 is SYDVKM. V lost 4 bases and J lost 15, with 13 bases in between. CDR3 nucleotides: TGTGCCAGCAGTTACCAGAGCGGGTGGTACTTC. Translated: CASSYQSGWYF.

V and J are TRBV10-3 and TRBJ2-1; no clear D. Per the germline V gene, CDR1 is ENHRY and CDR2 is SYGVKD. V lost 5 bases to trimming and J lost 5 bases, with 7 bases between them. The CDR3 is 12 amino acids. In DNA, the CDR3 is TGTGCCATCAGTTCGCTCGACAATGAGCAGTTCTTC. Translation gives CAISSLDNEQFF.

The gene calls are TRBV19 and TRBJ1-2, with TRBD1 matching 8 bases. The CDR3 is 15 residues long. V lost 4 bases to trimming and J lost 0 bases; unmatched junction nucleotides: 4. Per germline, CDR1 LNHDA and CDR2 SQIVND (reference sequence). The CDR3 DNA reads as TGTGCCAGTAGTACACAGGGGGAGACTAACTATGGCTACACCTTC. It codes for CASSTQGETNYGYTF.

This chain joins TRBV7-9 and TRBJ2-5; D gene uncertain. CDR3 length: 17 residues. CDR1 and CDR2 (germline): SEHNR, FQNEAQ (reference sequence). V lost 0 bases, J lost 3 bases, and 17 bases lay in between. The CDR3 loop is CASSLALRSSTEETQYF. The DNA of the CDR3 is TGTGCCAGCAGCTTAGCGCTCCGGTCCTCGACGGAAGAGACCCAGTACTTC.

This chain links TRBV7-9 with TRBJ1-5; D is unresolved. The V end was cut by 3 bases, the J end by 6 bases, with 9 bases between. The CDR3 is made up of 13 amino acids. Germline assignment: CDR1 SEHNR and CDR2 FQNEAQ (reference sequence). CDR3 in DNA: TGTGCCAGCAGCTTGGGCCGGGGTCAGCCCCAGCATTTT. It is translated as CASSLGRGQPQHF.

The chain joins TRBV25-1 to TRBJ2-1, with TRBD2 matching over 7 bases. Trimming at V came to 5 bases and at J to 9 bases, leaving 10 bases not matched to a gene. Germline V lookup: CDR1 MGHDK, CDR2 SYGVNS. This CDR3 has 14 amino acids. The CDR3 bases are TGTGCCAGCAGTTGGGCGGGAGCTACAGGTGAGCAGTTCTTC. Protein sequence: CASSWAGATGEQFF.

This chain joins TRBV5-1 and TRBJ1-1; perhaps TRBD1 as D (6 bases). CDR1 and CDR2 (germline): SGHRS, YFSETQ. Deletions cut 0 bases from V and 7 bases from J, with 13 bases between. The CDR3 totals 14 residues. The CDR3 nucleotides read TGCGCCAGCAGCTTGGATCGGCCAGGGGATGAAGCTTTCTTT. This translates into CASSLDRPGDEAFF.

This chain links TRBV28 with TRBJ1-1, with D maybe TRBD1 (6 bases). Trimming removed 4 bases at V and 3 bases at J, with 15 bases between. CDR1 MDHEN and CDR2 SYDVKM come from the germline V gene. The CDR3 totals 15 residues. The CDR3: CASSSLGGRYTEAFF. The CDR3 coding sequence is TGTGCCAGCAGTTCCCTAGGGGGAAGATACACTGAAGCTTTCTTT.